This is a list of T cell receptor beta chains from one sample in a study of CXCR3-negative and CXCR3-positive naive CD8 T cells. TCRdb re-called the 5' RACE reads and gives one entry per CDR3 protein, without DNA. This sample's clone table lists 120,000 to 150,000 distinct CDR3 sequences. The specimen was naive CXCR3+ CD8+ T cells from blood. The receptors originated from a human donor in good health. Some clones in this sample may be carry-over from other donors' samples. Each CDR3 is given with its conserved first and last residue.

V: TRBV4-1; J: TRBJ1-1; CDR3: CASSPDRVMYAEAFF
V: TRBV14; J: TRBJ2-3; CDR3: CASSQAVSLWSTDTQYF
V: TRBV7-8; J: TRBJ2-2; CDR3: CASRWTGGNTGELFF
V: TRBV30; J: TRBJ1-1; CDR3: CAWSVIGGGTEAFF
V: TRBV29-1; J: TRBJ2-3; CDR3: CSVTSRELADTQYF
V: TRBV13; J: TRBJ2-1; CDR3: CASSFRVYEQFF
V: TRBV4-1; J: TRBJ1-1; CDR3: CASSQEQGRAEAFF
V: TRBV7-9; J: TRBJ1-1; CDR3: CASSRTGGSTEAFF
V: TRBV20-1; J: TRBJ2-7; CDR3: CSANPLGDYEQYF
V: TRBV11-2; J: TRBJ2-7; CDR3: CASSFTSDYEQYF
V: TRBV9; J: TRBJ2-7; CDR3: CASSVAGPSSYEQYF
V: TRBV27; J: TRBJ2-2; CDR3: CATRALPNTAELFF
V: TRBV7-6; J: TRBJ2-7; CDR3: CASSPGAQPYEQYF
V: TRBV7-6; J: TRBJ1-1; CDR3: CASSPLQTNTEAFF
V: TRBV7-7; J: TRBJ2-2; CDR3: CASSPRTESGLGELFF
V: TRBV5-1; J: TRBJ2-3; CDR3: CASSSLGRPQDTQYF
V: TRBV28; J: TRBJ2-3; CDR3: CASSPDGTGTDTQYF
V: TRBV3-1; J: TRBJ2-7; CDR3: CASAEGGGQSYEQYF
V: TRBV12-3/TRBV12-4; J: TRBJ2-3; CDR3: CASRGGLAGGVDTQYF
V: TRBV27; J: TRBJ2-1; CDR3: CASSSGGVYNEQFF
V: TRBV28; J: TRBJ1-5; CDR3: CATYTGLASNQPQHF
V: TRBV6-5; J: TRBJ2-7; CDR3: CASSHRQGSRYEQYF
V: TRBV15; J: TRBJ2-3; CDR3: CATSGTPPGMLDTQYF
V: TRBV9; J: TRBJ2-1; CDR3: CASSVGPPSGEEQFF
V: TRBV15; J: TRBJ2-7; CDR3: CATSTRTSGHPYEQYF
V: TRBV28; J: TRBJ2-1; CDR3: CASSPGGRGLYNEQFF
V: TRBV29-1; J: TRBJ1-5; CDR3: CSVVDEGVLGNQPQHF
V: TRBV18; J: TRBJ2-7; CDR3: CASSPENSYEQYF
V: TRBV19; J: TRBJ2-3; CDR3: CASGSVNTDTQYF
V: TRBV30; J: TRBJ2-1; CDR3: CAWSTASPEQFF
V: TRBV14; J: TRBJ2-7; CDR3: CASSQEGLQRIYEQYF
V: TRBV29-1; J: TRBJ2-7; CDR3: CSAKTGVSRYEQYF
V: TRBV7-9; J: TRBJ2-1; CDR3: CASSPPGGGAAEQFF
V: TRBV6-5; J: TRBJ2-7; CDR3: CASTEGAGSPEQYF
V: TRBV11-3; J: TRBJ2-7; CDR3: CASSLGIEQYF
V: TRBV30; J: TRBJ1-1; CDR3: CAWSKGQGQSMSAEAFF
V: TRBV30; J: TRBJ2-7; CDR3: CAWSVASGHSYEQYF
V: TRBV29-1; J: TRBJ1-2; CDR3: CSVTGGNYGYTF
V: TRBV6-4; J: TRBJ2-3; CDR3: CASSESGGAADTQYF
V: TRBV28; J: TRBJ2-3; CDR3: CASSPQGSTDTQYF
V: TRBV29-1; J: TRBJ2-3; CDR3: CSVEEAGRTDTQYF
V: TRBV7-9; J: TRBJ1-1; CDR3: CASSLPVGQNTEAFF
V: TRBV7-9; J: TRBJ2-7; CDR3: CASSSSGTGVYEQYF
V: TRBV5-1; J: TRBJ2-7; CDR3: CASSLEGGVGEQYF
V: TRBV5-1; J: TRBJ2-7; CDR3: CASSLSPWQGGYEQYF